The text below deals with one T cell receptor (beta chain). V gave up 6 bases and J gave up 2 bases; unmatched junction bases: 5. The CDR3 consists of 15 residues. Germline V gene lookup returns CDR1 MNHEY and CDR2 SVGAGI. This specimen comes from a study of blood T cell repertoires in COVID-19. Measured with immunoSEQ multiplex PCR; TCRdb has only the in-frame clones, and not every one. The sample has roughly 250,000 clones; over 70% are singletons. The chain uses TRBV6-5 and TRBJ1-5; TRBD1 agrees at 9 bases. Source material: peripheral blood. The clonotype was recovered from a middle-aged man with active or convalescent COVID-19. CDR3 residues: CASSIQGAGNQPQHF. The CDR3 region has the DNA TGTGCCAGCAGCATACAGGGGGCGGGCAATCAGCCCCAGCATTTT.